This T cell receptor (beta chain) is from a study of shared clonotypes between healthy human individuals. As concerns this clone: What it binds is unknown.

Repertoires were generated with immunoSEQ multiplex PCR, while TCRdb's copy carries only in-frame clones and drops some. The data hold 90,000 to 130,000 clones, with 55% to 70% observed a single time. Study-wide points: Rarefaction exposed incomplete sorted-subset sequencing despite large depth. When compared with the clonotypes that were shared by all four sorted-subset donors, the non-shared clonotypes turned out to have lower generation probabilities.

Participating donors were healthy, HIV-negative adults free of recent acute infections or vaccinations. Trimming stripped 2 bases from V and 3 bases from J, with 16 bases between. This CDR3 contains 16 residues. Germline V CDR1 and CDR2: MDHEN, SYDVKM. This clonotype originated in a woman under 40 in good health. This chain links TRBV28 with TRBJ1-2; tentative D call: TRBD1 (5 bases). Specimen: memory CD8+ T cells sorted from blood. The subset: CD45RO+ cells pooled with CCR7-negative TemRA cells. The CDR3 protein is CASSLVWGGSYYGYTF. In DNA, the CDR3 is TGTGCCAGCAGTTTAGTTTGGGGGGGGAGTTACTATGGCTACACCTTC.